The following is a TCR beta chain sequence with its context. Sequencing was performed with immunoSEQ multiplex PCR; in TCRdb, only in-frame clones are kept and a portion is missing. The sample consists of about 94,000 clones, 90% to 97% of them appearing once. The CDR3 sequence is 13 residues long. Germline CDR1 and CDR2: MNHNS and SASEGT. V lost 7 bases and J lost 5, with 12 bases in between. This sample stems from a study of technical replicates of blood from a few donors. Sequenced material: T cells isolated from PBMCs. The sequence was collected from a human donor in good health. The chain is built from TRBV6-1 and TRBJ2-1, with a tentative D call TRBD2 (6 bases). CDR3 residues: CASKTGGDNEQFF. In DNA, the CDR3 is TGTGCCAGCAAGACCGGAGGGGACAATGAGCAGTTCTTC.